This is a list of T cell receptor beta chains from one sample in a study of CD8 T cells in ankylosing spondylitis. MiXCR, run by TCRdb on the 5' RACE reads, gives a single entry per CDR3 protein. The sample has a few hundred thousand distinct CDR3 sequences, about 10% seen once. The sequenced sample was blood, either unsorted or a sorted T cell fraction (not recorded which). The receptors were sampled from a male donor with ankylosing spondylitis or in good health (not recorded which). The CDR3 runs from the conserved cysteine through the conserved F or W. A D gene is named only where the DNA matches it firmly. Clone size is stated in some rows and not others, as once, few, many or a class when expanded.

TRBJ1-5 TRBV15 once . CATSRDRGAGQPQHF TGTGCCACCAGCAGAGATCGGGGGGCAGGACAGCCCCAGCATTTT
TRBJ1-1 TRBV5-1 many . CASSLGPTNTEAFF TGCGCCAGCAGCTTGGGGCCCACCAACACTGAAGCTTTCTTT
TRBJ2-7 TRBV11-3 . . CASSLRSGYEQYF TGTGCCAGCAGCTTAAGGTCCGGGTACGAGCAGTACTTC
TRBJ2-2 TRBV18 . . CASSPSSNTGELFF TGTGCCAGCTCACCATCATCGAACACCGGGGAGCTGTTTTTT
TRBJ2-1 TRBV5-1 many . CASTYGAGYEQFF TGCGCCAGCACCTACGGGGCGGGTTATGAGCAGTTCTTC
TRBJ2-1 TRBV20-1 few TRBD1 CSALYRGRYNEQFF TGCAGTGCTCTCTACAGGGGAAGGTACAATGAGCAGTTCTTC
TRBJ2-3 TRBV5-1 many . CASSSLGGYTDTQYF TGCGCCAGCAGCTCCTTAGGGGGGTACACAGATACGCAGTATTTT
TRBJ1-1 TRBV10-3 many . CAISESTGDTEAFF TGTGCCATCAGTGAATCCACAGGAGACACTGAAGCTTTCTTT
TRBJ2-3 TRBV20-1 few . CCARRVATPRTDTQYF TGCTGTGCTAGACGGGTAGCAACTCCTCGCACAGATACGCAGTATTTT
TRBJ1-2 TRBV21-1 many . CASSKELPGVCYGYTF TGTGCCAGCAGCAAAGAATTGCCAGGCGTTTGCTATGGCTACACCTTC
TRBJ2-1 TRBV5-1 many TRBD2 CASSAETSGSYNEQFF TGCGCCAGCAGCGCAGAAACTAGCGGGAGCTACAATGAGCAGTTCTTC
TRBJ2-1 TRBV6-4 many TRBD2 CASSDTSGSVNEQFF TGTGCCAGCAGTGATACTAGCGGGAGCGTCAATGAGCAGTTCTTC
TRBJ2-6 TRBV28 many . CASSLFIDPTLSGANVLTF TGTGCCAGCAGTTTGTTCATTGACCCTACCCTCTCTGGGGCCAACGTCCTGACTTTC
TRBJ2-5 TRBV12-3/TRBV12-4 . TRBD2 CASISGTSGETQYF TGTGCCAGCATCTCCGGGACTAGCGGAGAGACCCAGTACTTC
TRBJ2-5 TRBV12-3/TRBV12-4 many . CASSLEDYRQETQYF TGTGCCAGCAGTTTGGAGGACTACCGGCAAGAGACCCAGTACTTC
TRBJ1-1 TRBV11-1 . TRBD1 CASSRIQGAGCWRCNTEAFF TGTGCCAGCAGCCGAATACAGGGGGCGGGATGCTGGAGGTGCAACACTGAAGCTTTCTTT
TRBJ2-3 TRBV27 many . CASSPSLGVTDTQYF TGTGCCAGCAGTCCCAGCCTGGGGGTCACAGATACGCAGTATTTT
TRBJ2-1 TRBV10-3 many . CAISDGREVDDEQFF TGTGCCATCAGTGATGGCAGGGAGGTTGACGATGAGCAGTTCTTC
TRBJ2-7 TRBV5-1 many . CASSVSQGSLREQYF TGCGCCAGCAGCGTAAGCCAGGGGTCCCTACGGGAGCAGTACTTC
TRBJ2-2 TRBV5-1 many TRBD2 CASSFGGSSTGELFF TGCGCCAGCAGCTTCGGCGGGAGTAGTACCGGGGAGCTGTTTTTT
TRBJ1-3 TRBV20-1 many . CSASPPGQVGLRSTIYF TGCAGTGCTAGCCCCCCAGGGCAGGTCGGGCTTCGATCCACCATATATTTT
TRBJ1-4 TRBV6-5 few TRBD1 CASRVDRTGEKLFF TGTGCCAGCAGAGTGGACAGGACGGGAGAAAAACTGTTTTTT
TRBJ1-1 TRBV5-1 . . CASSLFGNEAFF TGCGCCAGCAGCTTGTTTGGCAATGAAGCTTTCTTT
TRBJ1-3 TRBV20-1 many . CSALLPGGEGNTIYF TGCAGTGCTCTCCTTCCGGGGGGGGAAGGAAACACCATATATTTT
TRBJ2-3 TRBV10-3 . . CAVSGTESSTDTQYF TGTGCCGTCAGTGGGACGGAATCTAGCACAGATACGCAGTATTTT
TRBJ1-4 TRBV27 many . CASNPRGGEKLFF TGTGCCAGCAACCCCCGTGGGGGTGAAAAACTGTTTTTT
TRBJ2-2 TRBV5-1 many . CASSPLVATGELFF TGCGCCAGCAGCCCCCTTGTGGCCACCGGGGAGCTGTTTTTT
TRBJ2-2 TRBV28 . . CASSFALRELFF TGTGCCAGCAGTTTTGCCTTGCGGGAGCTGTTTTTT
TRBJ2-3 TRBV5-1 . TRBD1 CASRESQGQGQNTQYF TGCGCCAGCAGGGAATCCCAGGGACAGGGACAAAATACGCAGTATTTT
TRBJ2-1 TRBV12-5 . . CASGPPGQPNEQFF TGTGCTAGTGGTCCCCCCGGACAGCCCAATGAGCAGTTCTTC
TRBJ2-1 TRBV5-1 many TRBD1 CASSFGQGAYNEQFF TGCGCCAGCAGCTTCGGGCAGGGGGCCTACAATGAGCAGTTCTTC
TRBJ2-7 TRBV5-1 many . CASSLLPAVAYEQYF TGCGCCAGCAGCCTCCTGCCAGCGGTTGCCTACGAGCAGTACTTC
TRBJ1-1 TRBV29-1 many . CSVGITGANTEAFF TGCAGCGTTGGCATAACAGGAGCTAACACTGAAGCTTTCTTT
TRBJ2-1 TRBV6-6 many . CASWRGDDEQFF TGTGCGAGCTGGCGGGGTGACGATGAGCAGTTCTTC
TRBJ1-4 TRBV7-2 few . CASSPVGEKLFF TGTGCCAGCAGCCCAGTGGGTGAAAAACTGTTTTTT
TRBJ2-1 TRBV2 . . CASSRMGRESSYNEQFF TGTGCCAGCAGTCGGATGGGGCGGGAAAGCTCCTACAATGAGCAGTTCTTC
TRBJ1-3 TRBV11-2 few . CASSHGGTLRGNTIYF TGTGCCAGCAGCCATGGCGGGACACTGAGGGGAAACACCATATATTTT
TRBJ1-1 TRBV7-6 many . CASSLDQVNTEAFF TGTGCCAGCAGCTTAGACCAGGTTAACACTGAAGCTTTCTTT
TRBJ2-1 TRBV29-1 many TRBD2 CSVLTGLAGATYNEQFF TGCAGCGTACTAACAGGGTTAGCGGGAGCCACCTACAATGAGCAGTTCTTC
TRBJ2-7 TRBV12-3/TRBV12-4 many . CASSLAGVPAYEQYF TGTGCCAGCAGTTTAGCGGGGGTCCCGGCATACGAGCAGTACTTC
TRBJ2-7 TRBV29-1 many . CSVAVGGTYEQYF TGCAGCGTCGCGGTAGGCGGTACCTACGAGCAGTACTTC
TRBJ2-7 TRBV6-1 few TRBD2 CASLRGYEQYF TGTGCCAGCCTGCGGGGGTACGAGCAGTACTTC
TRBJ2-7 TRBV27 many TRBD2 CASSALAGGTYEQYF TGTGCCAGCAGTGCGCTAGCGGGGGGAACCTACGAGCAGTACTTC
TRBJ2-1 TRBV5-1 many TRBD2 CASSSVSGNNEQFF TGCGCCAGCAGCTCCGTTAGCGGGAACAATGAGCAGTTCTTC
TRBJ2-2 TRBV7-8 few TRBD2 CASSRPGRGEITGELFF TGTGCCAGCAGCCGACCCGGGCGGGGGGAGATCACCGGGGAGCTGTTTTTT
TRBJ2-7 TRBV28 many . CASSSVSFYSYEQYF TGTGCCAGCAGTTCGGTGTCCTTTTATTCCTACGAGCAGTACTTC